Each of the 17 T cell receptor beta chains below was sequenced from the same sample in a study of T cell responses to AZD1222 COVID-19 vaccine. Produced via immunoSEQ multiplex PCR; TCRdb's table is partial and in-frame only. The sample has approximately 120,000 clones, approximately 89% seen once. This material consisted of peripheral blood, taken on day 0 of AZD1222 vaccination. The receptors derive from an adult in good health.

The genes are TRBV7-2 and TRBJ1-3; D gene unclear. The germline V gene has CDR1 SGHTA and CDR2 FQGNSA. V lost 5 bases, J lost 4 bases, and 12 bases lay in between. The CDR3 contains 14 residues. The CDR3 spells CASSPQERGNTIYF. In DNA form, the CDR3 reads TGTGCCAGCAGCCCGCAGGAGCGGGGAAACACCATATATTTT.

The CDR3 DNA reads TGCGCCAGCAGCCGGACTAGCGGCTCCTACGAGCAGTACTTC. Translated: CASSRTSGSYEQYF. V gene TRBV4-1 combines with J gene TRBJ2-7, with 10 bases that match TRBD2. V was pared by 4 bases and J by 0 bases, with 0 bases of the junction left unmatched. The germline V gene has CDR1 MGHRA and CDR2 YSYEKL. This CDR3 is built from 14 residues.

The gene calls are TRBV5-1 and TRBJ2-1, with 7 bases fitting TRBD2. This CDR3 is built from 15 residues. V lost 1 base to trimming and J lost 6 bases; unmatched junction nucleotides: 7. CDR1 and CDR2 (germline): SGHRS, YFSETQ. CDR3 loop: CASSLIDGGSNEQFF. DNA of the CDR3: TGCGCCAGCAGCTTGATAGACGGGGGGTCCAATGAGCAGTTCTTC.

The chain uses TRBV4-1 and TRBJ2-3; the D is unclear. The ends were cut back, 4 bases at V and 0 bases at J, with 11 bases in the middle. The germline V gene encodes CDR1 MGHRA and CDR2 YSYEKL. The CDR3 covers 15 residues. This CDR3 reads CASSPGRPSTDTQYF. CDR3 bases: TGCGCCAGCAGCCCCGGTCGCCCAAGCACAGATACGCAGTATTTT.

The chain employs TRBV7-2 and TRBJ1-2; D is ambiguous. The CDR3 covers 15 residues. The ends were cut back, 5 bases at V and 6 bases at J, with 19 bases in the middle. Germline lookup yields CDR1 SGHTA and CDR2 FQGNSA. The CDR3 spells CASSTRTPAGDGYTF. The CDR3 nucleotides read TGTGCCAGCAGCACCCGGACCCCGGCCGGTGATGGCTACACCTTC.

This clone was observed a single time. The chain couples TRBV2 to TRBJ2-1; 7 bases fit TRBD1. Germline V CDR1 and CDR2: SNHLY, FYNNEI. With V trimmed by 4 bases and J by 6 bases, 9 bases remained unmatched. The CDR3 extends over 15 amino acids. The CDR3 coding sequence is TGTGCCAGCAGTGTGGACACCTCAGGGGGCAATGAGCAGTTCTTC. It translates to CASSVDTSGGNEQFF.

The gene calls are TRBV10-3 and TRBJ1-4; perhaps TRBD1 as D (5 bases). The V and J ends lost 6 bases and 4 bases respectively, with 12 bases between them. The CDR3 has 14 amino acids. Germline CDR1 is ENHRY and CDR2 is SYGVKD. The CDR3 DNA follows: TGTGCCATCAGCCCCGGACACGATAATGAAAAACTGTTTTTT. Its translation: CAISPGHDNEKLFF.

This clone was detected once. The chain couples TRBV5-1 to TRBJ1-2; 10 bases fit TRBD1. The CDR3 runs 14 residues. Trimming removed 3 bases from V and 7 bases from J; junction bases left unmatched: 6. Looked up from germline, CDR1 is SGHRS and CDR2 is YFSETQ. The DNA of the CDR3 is TGCGCCAGCAGCTGGGGACAGGGGTCCGTTGGCTACACCTTC. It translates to CASSWGQGSVGYTF.

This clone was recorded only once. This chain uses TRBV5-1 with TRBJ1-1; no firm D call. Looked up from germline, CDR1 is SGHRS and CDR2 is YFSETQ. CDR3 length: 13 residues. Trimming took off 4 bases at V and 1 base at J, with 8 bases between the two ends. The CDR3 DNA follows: TGCGCCAGCAGCCCCGGGCCGAACACTGAAGCTTTCTTT. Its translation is CASSPGPNTEAFF.

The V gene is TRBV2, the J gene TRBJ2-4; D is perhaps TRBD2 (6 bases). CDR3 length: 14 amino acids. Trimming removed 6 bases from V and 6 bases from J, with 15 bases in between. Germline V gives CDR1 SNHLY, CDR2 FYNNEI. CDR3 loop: CASSQGGLRNIQYF. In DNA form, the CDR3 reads TGTGCCAGCAGCCAAGGAGGACTAAGAAACATTCAGTACTTC.

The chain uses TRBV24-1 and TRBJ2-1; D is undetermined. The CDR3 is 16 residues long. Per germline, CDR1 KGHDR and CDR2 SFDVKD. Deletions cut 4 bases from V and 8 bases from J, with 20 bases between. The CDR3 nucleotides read TGTGCCACCAGTGACCCGACTTCTTTTGCCAATGATGAGCAGTTCTTC. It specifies CATSDPTSFANDEQFF.

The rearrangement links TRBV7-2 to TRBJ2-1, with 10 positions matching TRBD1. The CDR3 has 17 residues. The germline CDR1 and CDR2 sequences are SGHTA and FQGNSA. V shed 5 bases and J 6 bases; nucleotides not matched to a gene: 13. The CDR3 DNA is TGTGCCAGCAGCCCCAGGGACAGGGGCCCCCCCTTCAATGAGCAGTTCTTC. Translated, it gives CASSPRDRGPPFNEQFF. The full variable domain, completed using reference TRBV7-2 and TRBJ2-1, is GAGVSQSPSNKVTEKGKDVELRCDPISGHTALYWYRQSLGQGLEFLIYFQGNSAPDKSGLPSDRFSAERTGGSVSTLTIQRTQQEDSAVYLCASSPRDRGPPFNEQFFGPGTRLTVL.

The CDR3 is CAWVTDSYNEQFF. In DNA, the CDR3 is TGTGCCTGGGTGACGGATTCCTACAATGAGCAGTTCTTC. The J gene is TRBJ2-1, the V gene TRBV30, with D hard to call. V lost 5 bases and J 1 base, leaving 9 bases between the germline ends. The germline gives CDR1 GTSNPN, CDR2 SVGIG (reference sequence). The CDR3 totals 13 residues.

The CDR3 loop is CASSIVGPPYEQYF. The CDR3 nucleotides read TGTGCCAGTAGTATAGTAGGGCCCCCCTACGAGCAGTACTTC. The V and J genes are TRBV19 and TRBJ2-7; D remains unclear. Germline CDR1 and CDR2: LNHDA and SQIVND (reference sequence). This CDR3 is built from 14 residues. V was pared by 1 base and J by 2 bases, with 9 bases between.

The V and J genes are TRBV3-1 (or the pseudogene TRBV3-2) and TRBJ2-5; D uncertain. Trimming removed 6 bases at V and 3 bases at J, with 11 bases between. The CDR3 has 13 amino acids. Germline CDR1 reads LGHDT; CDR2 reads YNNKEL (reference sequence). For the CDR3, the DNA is TGTGCCAGCAGGGCTAACCTTGAAGAGACCCAGTACTTC. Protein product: CASRANLEETQYF.

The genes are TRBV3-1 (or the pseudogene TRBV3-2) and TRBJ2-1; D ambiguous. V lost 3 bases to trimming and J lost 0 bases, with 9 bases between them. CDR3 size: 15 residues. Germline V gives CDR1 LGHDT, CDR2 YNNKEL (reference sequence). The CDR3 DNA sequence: TGTGCCAGCAGCCAGCTCCCTTCCTCCTACAATGAGCAGTTCTTC. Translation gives CASSQLPSSYNEQFF.

CDR3 nucleotides: TGTGCCAGCGGCCAGCGGGAGAGTCTTAAGCAGTTCTTC. Protein sequence: CASGQRESLKQFF. The V gene is TRBV6-5, the J gene TRBJ2-1; 8 nucleotides match TRBD2. Germline V gene data show CDR1 as MNHEY and CDR2 as SVGAGI. J lost 11 bases, V lost 8 bases, and 11 bases had no gene match. CDR3 length: 13 residues.